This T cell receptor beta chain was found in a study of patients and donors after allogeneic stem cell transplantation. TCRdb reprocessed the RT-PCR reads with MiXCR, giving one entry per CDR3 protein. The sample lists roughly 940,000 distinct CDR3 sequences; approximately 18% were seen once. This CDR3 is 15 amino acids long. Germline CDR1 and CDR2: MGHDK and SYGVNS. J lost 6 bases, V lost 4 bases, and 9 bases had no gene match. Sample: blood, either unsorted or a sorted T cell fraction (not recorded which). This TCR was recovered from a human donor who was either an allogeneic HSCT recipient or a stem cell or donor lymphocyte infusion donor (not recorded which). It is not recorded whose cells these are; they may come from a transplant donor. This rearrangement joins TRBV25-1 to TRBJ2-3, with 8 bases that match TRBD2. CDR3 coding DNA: TGTGCCAGCAGTGCGGGGGGGAAGACACTGGATACGCAGTATTTT. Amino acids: CASSAGGKTLDTQYF.